Following are 27 T cell receptor beta chains from one sample sequenced in a study of graft-versus-host responses after intestinal transplantation (dated by TCRdb to about 2021). Libraries were prepared through the immunoSEQ multiplex PCR assay. What TCRdb holds here is the immuneACCESS table cut down to in-frame rearrangements. Part of the clones is not present; checked against another copy, under half of the missing clones reflect an unresolved V gene, and the others are unexplained. The sample has about 9,600 clones on record, 70% to 90% of them singletons. The ten top clones hold roughly 5.2% of the sample. To isolate intraepithelial and lamina propria lymphocytes from graft specimens, dithiothreitol, EDTA incubations and collagenase D digestion were used. The sequenced sample was ileum tissue, obtained less than 850 days after intestinal transplantation. The receptors were gathered from a human patient who received an intestinal transplant, so some T cells may come from the graft donor.

This chain joins TRBV4-1 and TRBJ1-3; D remains ambiguous. Trimming removed 5 bases from V and 0 bases from J, with 17 bases in between. This CDR3 spans 17 amino acids. Germline lookup yields CDR1 MGHRA and CDR2 YSYEKL. CDR3 residues: CASSSRAAPDSGNTIYF. CDR3 bases: TGCGCCAGCAGCAGTAGGGCCGCTCCAGACTCTGGAAACACCATATATTTT.

Only one count was recorded for this clone. The chain has TRBV28 and TRBJ1-2; no clear D. The CDR3 length is 13 residues. Per germline, CDR1 MDHEN and CDR2 SYDVKM. V lost 6 bases and J 4 bases, leaving 12 bases between the germline ends. This chain's CDR3 is CASRTRGSYGYTF. Here the CDR3 DNA reads TGTGCCAGCAGGACCCGCGGATCCTATGGCTACACCTTC.

The chain is built from TRBV5-4 and TRBJ1-2; weak D call: TRBD1 (6 bases). There are 14 residues in the CDR3. Germline V gene data show CDR1 as SGHNT and CDR2 as YYREEE (reference sequence). V lost 10 bases and J lost 8, with 24 bases in between. CDR3 DNA sequence: TGTGCCGCGAGGTTCTACAGGGATGCCCACGGCTACACCTTC. Translated, it gives CAARFYRDAHGYTF.

The V and J genes are TRBV28 and TRBJ2-3; D unclear. Trimming took 3 bases from V and 2 from J, leaving 9 bases between them. In germline, CDR1 is MDHEN, CDR2 SYDVKM. The CDR3 has 14 amino acids. The CDR3 nucleotides are TGTGCCAGCAGTTTGGGCTACTACACAGATACGCAGTATTTT. Residues: CASSLGYYTDTQYF.

The chain couples TRBV7-3 to TRBJ2-5, with D possibly being TRBD2 (6 bases). CDR3 length: 15 residues. The V gene lost 5 bases and the J gene lost 3 bases, with 16 bases spanning the gap. The germline CDR1 and CDR2 sequences are SGHTA and FQGTGA. The CDR3 DNA follows: TGTGCCAGCAGCATAAACCCCGGGACTGAAGAGACCCAGTACTTC. Protein: CASSINPGTEETQYF.

The CDR3, as DNA: TGTGCCAGCAGCCCAAGGGTAGGGCGCACTTCTGGAAACACCATATATTTT. Protein: CASSPRVGRTSGNTIYF. The genes are TRBV9 and TRBJ1-3; no firm D call. The CDR3 has 17 residues. From germline, CDR1 is SGDLS and CDR2 YYNGEE. V dropped 4 bases and J dropped 1 base, with 18 bases sitting between them.

V and J are TRBV10-3 and TRBJ1-5; possibly TRBD1 for D (5 bases). Germline V gene lookup returns CDR1 ENHRY and CDR2 SYGVKD. Trimming removed 0 bases from V and 2 bases from J, with 17 bases in between. The CDR3 loop spans 18 amino acids. The CDR3 is CAISESLFFKGGNQPQHF. The CDR3, as DNA: TGTGCCATCAGTGAGTCGCTTTTTTTTAAAGGGGGCAATCAGCCCCAGCATTTT.

This clone was counted once. V usage is TRBV5-3 and J usage is TRBJ2-3; 12 positions match TRBD2. TRBV5-3 is known as an ORF, though its function is uncertain. The CDR3 is 17 amino acids. V shed 1 base and J 1 base; nucleotides not matched to a gene: 4. CDR3 in amino acids: CARSLTSGGNGTDTQYF. CDR3 in DNA: TGTGCCAGAAGCTTGACTAGCGGGGGGAATGGCACAGATACGCAGTATTTT.

The chain employs TRBV5-2 and TRBJ1-4. TRBV5-2 is designated a pseudogene. CDR3 length equals 15 residues. This CDR3 is CASSQQGSAREKLFF. The CDR3 region has the DNA TGTGCCAGCAGCCAACAAGGCAGCGCGCGAGAAAAACTGTTTTTT.

The V and J genes are TRBV7-9 and TRBJ2-7; 7 bases are shared with TRBD2. Germline values: CDR1 SEHNR, CDR2 FQNEAQ (reference sequence). This CDR3 has 13 residues. V dropped 3 bases and J dropped 6; count of bases not matched to a gene: 5. CDR3 DNA: TGTGCCAGCAGCTTTACTAGCGAAAGCGAGCAGTACTTC. Amino acid sequence: CASSFTSESEQYF.

J is TRBJ2-7 and V is TRBV5-1; D is tentatively TRBD1 or TRBD2 (6 bases each). The ends were cut back, 3 bases at V and 4 bases at J, with 20 bases in the middle. CDR3 length equals 16 residues. The germline CDR1 and CDR2 sequences are SGHRS and YFSETQ. The CDR3 nucleotides are TGCGCCAGCAGCTCACCCGCGGGACATGGGACGTACGAGCAGTACTTC. Protein: CASSSPAGHGTYEQYF.

The gene calls are TRBV7-7 and TRBJ2-1; D might be TRBD2 (5 bases). CDR1 SSHAT and CDR2 FNYEAQ come from the germline V gene (reference sequence). The CDR3 totals 13 residues. The ends were cut back, 1 base at V and 12 bases at J, with 13 bases in the middle. For the CDR3, the DNA is TGTGCCAGCAGCTTAGTGGCTGAGGGCAGGCAGTTCTTC. Its protein is CASSLVAEGRQFF.

V is TRBV11-2 and J is TRBJ1-2; 7 bases align to TRBD1. The CDR3 is 15 residues long. Per the germline V gene, CDR1 is SGHAT and CDR2 is FQNNGV. Germline trimming cut 0 bases from V and 4 bases from J; bases unmatched to any gene: 5. CDR3 nucleotide sequence: TGTGCCAGCAGCTTAGACAGGGGGATCGCCTATGGCTACACCTTC. The encoded protein is CASSLDRGIAYGYTF. The full variable domain, its missing parts supplied by reference TRBV11-2 and TRBJ1-2, is EAGVAQSPRYKIIEKRQSVAFWCNPISGHATLYWYQQILGQGPKLLIQFQNNGVVDDSQLPKDRFSAERLKGVDSTLKIQPAKLEDSAVYLCASSLDRGIAYGYTFGSGTRLTVV.

DNA of the CDR3: TGTGCCATCAGTGAGCTGGGGCAGGCGGGGCACGAGCAGTACTTC. This codes for CAISELGQAGHEQYF. The genes are TRBV10-3 and TRBJ2-7; D possibly corresponds to TRBD2 (6 bases). CDR3 size: 15 residues. Germline CDR1 reads ENHRY; CDR2 reads SYGVKD. V was trimmed by 2 bases and J by 5 bases, leaving 16 bases between them.

The chain couples TRBV7-3 to TRBJ2-1; 16 nucleotides align to TRBD2. The V segment lost 1 base and the J segment 4 bases; nucleotides outside the gene matches: 10. The V gene's germline CDR1 is SGHTA and CDR2 FQGTGA. There are 20 residues in the CDR3. The DNA for the CDR3 is TGTGCCAGCAGCTTAAGGGCCCCGGGACTAGCGGGAGGGCTTTACAATGAGCAGTTCTTC. This gives the protein CASSLRAPGLAGGLYNEQFF.

The chain employs TRBV7-2 and TRBJ2-1, with TRBD1 matching over 7 bases. After removal of 5 bases from V and 15 bases from J, the junction contained 13 bases not matched to a gene. Per the germline V gene, CDR1 is SGHTA and CDR2 is FQGNSA. The CDR3 has 13 amino acids. CDR3 DNA: TGTGCCAGCAGCCCACGGACAGGACCCCCTCGGTTCTTC. Translated: CASSPRTGPPRFF.

J is TRBJ2-7 and V is TRBV9; D may be TRBD2 (5 bases). The germline CDR1 and CDR2 sequences are SGDLS and YYNGEE. CDR3 length: 14 residues. With 2 bases removed from V and 6 bases from J, the gap between germline ends came to 15 bases. The DNA of the CDR3 is TGTGCCAGCAGCGTTGCGGGTATTACGACCGAGCAGTACTTC. Translated, it gives CASSVAGITTEQYF.

Only one count was recorded for this clone. The CDR3 here is CASSSYPMGTGIYGYTF. The CDR3 DNA reads as TGTGCCAGCAGTTCCTACCCCATGGGAACAGGGATCTATGGCTACACCTTC. V and J are TRBV27 and TRBJ1-2; D is possibly TRBD1 (6 bases). The ends were cut back, 4 bases at V and 4 bases at J, with 22 bases in the middle. The CDR3 has 17 amino acids. The germline gives CDR1 MNHEY, CDR2 SMNVEV (reference sequence).

The J gene is TRBJ2-2, the V gene TRBV21-1; the table's D call, TRBD2, has no DNA check behind it. TRBV21-1 is an annotated pseudogene. This CDR3 contains 18 residues. CDR3: CASSKVQAGGTNTGELFF. DNA of the CDR3: TGTGCCAGCAGCAAAGTCCAAGCGGGGGGGACGAACACCGGGGAGCTGTTTTTT.

The V gene is TRBV5-1, the J gene TRBJ2-7, with D possibly TRBD2 on 5 matching bases. Trimming took off 0 bases at V and 3 bases at J, with 7 bases between the two ends. The CDR3 covers 13 residues. Germline CDR1 reads SGHRS; CDR2 reads YFSETQ. In nucleotides, the CDR3 is TGCGCCAGCAGCTTGGCGGGGATCTACGAGCAGTACTTC. Encoded protein: CASSLAGIYEQYF.

This clone showed up just a few times. The rearrangement joins TRBV21-1 to TRBJ1-5; whether TRBD1, the table's D call, matches the DNA was not checked. TRBV21-1 is flagged as a pseudogene. The CDR3 has 17 amino acids. As DNA, the CDR3 is TGTGCCAGCAGCAATACCCGAATGACAGGAACAGGGCAGCCCCAGCATTTT. Protein product: CASSNTRMTGTGQPQHF.

This clone has just a few counts. This chain joins TRBV6-1 and TRBJ1-1; D unresolved. Germline assignment: CDR1 MNHNS and CDR2 SASEGT. V was clipped by 4 bases and J by 1 base, with 10 bases between them. The CDR3 has 14 residues. CDR3 loop: CASSVHLENTEAFF. DNA for the CDR3: TGTGCCAGCAGTGTCCACTTGGAGAACACTGAAGCTTTCTTT.

As DNA, the CDR3 is TGTGCCAGCAGCGTAGCTATAAGGAATGAGCAGTTCTTC. It encodes CASSVAIRNEQFF. The chain combines TRBV9 with TRBJ2-1; D gene ambiguous. V was clipped by 0 bases and J by 7 bases, with 8 bases between them. Per the germline V gene, CDR1 is SGDLS and CDR2 is YYNGEE. The CDR3 sequence is 13 residues long.

The CDR3 bases are TGTGCCATCAGTGCAGCGACCGGGGAGCTGTTTTTT. This sequence encodes CAISAATGELFF. The rearrangement uses TRBV10-3 and TRBJ2-2, with D unclear. The CDR3 covers 12 residues. CDR1 is ENHRY and CDR2 is SYGVKD in the germline V gene. V lost 4 bases, J lost 5 bases, and 5 bases lay in between.

The gene calls are TRBV27 and TRBJ1-5, with no clear D. Trimming took 5 bases from V and 1 from J, leaving 9 bases between them. CDR1 and CDR2 (germline): MNHEY, SMNVEV (reference sequence). The CDR3 runs to 14 residues. The CDR3 sequence: CASSPSGSNQPQHF. Here the CDR3 DNA reads TGTGCCAGCAGTCCTAGCGGGAGCAATCAGCCCCAGCATTTT.

This clone was found a few times. The chain links TRBV5-4 to TRBJ2-7; no reliable D call. The CDR3 contains 11 residues. Deletions cut 4 bases from V and 4 bases from J, with 6 bases between. Germline CDR1 and CDR2: SGHNT and YYREEE (reference sequence). The CDR3 DNA sequence: TGTGCCAGCAGCCGCCCGTACGAGCAGTACTTC. Translation: CASSRPYEQYF.

This clone came up a few times. The sample carries other DNA sequences with the same CDR3. The genes are TRBV2 and TRBJ1-2; 8 positions match TRBD1. Per the germline V gene, CDR1 is SNHLY and CDR2 is FYNNEI. Germline trimming cut 6 bases from V and 1 base from J; bases unmatched to any gene: 1. This CDR3 spans 13 amino acids. The CDR3 loop is CASSGQGNYGYTF. CDR3 DNA sequence: TGTGCCAGCAGCGGACAGGGTAACTATGGCTACACCTTC. The whole variable domain, filled in from reference TRBV2 and TRBJ1-2, reads EPEVTQTPSHQVTQMGQEVILRCVPISNHLYFYWYRQILGQKVEFLVSFYNNEISEKSEIFDDQFSVERPDGSNFTLKIRSTKLEDSAMYFCASSGQGNYGYTFGSGTRLTVV.